This T cell receptor beta chain was recorded in a study of blood T cells in healthy people across ages. The CDR3 loop spans 12 amino acids. Trimming took 5 bases from V and 4 from J; bases not matched to a gene: 5. Per the germline V gene, CDR1 is DFQATT and CDR2 is SNEGSKA (reference sequence). Primers used in a second PCR of roughly 6 to 11 cycles were a sample-barcoded 5' primer and a J-beta primer mix. From the 5' RACE reads, TCRdb called clonotypes with MiXCR, one entry per CDR3 protein. This sample has hundreds of thousands of distinct CDR3 sequences; roughly three fifths occur once, and the top ten carry 20% to 30%.

This rearrangement joins TRBV20-1 to TRBJ2-7; TRBD1 matches at 7 bases. The source material was blood. This TCR was recovered from a man in his forties in good health. The CDR3 protein is CSAGTGVYEQYF. CDR3 sequence (DNA): TGCAGTGCTGGTACAGGGGTTTACGAGCAGTACTTC.